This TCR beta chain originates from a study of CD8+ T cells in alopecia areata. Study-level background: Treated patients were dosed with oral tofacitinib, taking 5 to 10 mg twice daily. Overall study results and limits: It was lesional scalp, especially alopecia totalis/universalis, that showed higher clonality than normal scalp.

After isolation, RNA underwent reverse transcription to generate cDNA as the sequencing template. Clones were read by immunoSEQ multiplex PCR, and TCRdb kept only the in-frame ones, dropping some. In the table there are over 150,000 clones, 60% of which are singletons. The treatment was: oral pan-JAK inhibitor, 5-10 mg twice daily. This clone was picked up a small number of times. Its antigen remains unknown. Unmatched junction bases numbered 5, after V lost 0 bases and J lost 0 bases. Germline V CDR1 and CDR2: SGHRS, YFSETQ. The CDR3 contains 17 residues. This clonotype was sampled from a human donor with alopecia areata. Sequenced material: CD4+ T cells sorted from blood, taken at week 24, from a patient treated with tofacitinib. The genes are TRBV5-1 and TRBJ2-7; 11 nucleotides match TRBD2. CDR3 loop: CASSLGPSGGTSYEQYF. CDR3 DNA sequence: TGCGCCAGCAGCTTGGGACCTAGCGGGGGGACCTCCTACGAGCAGTACTTC.